This section outlines one T cell receptor beta chain sequence together with its context. Trimming left V 11 bases short and J 3 bases short, with 19 bases between. The CDR3 loop spans 15 amino acids. The germline V gene has CDR1 LNHDA and CDR2 SQIVND (reference sequence). In the original workflow: Researchers report that nucleated cell counts were estimated from reference gene primer amplification. Produced via immunoSEQ multiplex PCR; TCRdb's table is partial and in-frame only. That table gives V, J and clone size, and the DNA gave D and trimming. The sample carries 200,000 to 250,000 clones, approximately 81% recorded once. This sample was included in a study of blood T cell repertoires in COVID-19.

The V and J genes are TRBV19 and TRBJ2-2, with D perhaps matching TRBD2 (6 bases). This receptor was obtained from a woman of 80 years or more with acute or convalescent COVID-19. The sample comprised peripheral blood. In nucleotides, the CDR3 is TGTGCCGGATTGACGGACTACTACTACACCGGGGAGCTGTTTTTT. Residues: CAGLTDYYYTGELFF.